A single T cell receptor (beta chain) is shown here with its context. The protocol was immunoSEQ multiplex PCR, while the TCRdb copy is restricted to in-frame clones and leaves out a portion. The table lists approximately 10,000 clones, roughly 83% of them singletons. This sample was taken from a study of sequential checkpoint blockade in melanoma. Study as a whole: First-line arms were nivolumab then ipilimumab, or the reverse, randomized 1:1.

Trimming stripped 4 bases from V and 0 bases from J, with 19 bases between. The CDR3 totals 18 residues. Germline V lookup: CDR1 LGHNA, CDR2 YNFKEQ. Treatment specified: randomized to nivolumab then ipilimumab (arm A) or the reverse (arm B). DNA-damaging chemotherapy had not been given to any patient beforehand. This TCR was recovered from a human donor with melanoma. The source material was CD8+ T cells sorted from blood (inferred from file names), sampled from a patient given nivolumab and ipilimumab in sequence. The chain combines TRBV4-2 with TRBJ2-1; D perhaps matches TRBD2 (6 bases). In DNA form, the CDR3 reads TGTGCCAGCAGCCCCCGCCTGGGGGGTAAAAGCTCCTACAATGAGCAGTTCTTC. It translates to CASSPRLGGKSSYNEQFF.